The 9 T cell receptor beta chains in this list originate from one sample, sequenced in a study of blood T cell repertoires in COVID-19. The assay was immunoSEQ multiplex PCR, and TCRdb's table has in-frame clones only and misses some. The sample shows about 140,000 clones, around 90% of them seen only once. Sequencing was done on a sample of peripheral blood. Receptors were obtained from a woman between 50 and 59 years old with acute or convalescent COVID-19.

The genes are TRBV4-1 and TRBJ2-2, with a weak D call TRBD1 (6 bases). Trimming stripped 2 bases from V and 6 bases from J, with 10 bases between. This CDR3 is built from 14 residues. The germline V gene has CDR1 MGHRA and CDR2 YSYEKL. CDR3 residues: CASSQRQVPGELFF. Here the CDR3 DNA reads TGCGCCAGCAGCCAAAGACAGGTCCCCGGGGAGCTGTTTTTT.

The chain couples TRBV12-3 or TRBV12-4 to TRBJ1-5, with unresolved D. CDR3 length: 13 amino acids. The ends were cut back, 2 bases at V and 4 bases at J, with 6 bases in the middle. In nucleotides, the CDR3 is TGTGCCAGCAGTTTACTCCCGAATCAGCCCCAGCATTTT. Translation: CASSLLPNQPQHF.

The chain joins TRBV6-5 to TRBJ1-2; the D is unclear. Trimming stripped 5 bases from V and 6 bases from J, with 16 bases between. Per the germline V gene, CDR1 is MNHEY and CDR2 is SVGAGI. The CDR3 has 14 residues. This CDR3 reads CASSSRGGLDGYTF. The CDR3 DNA reads TGTGCCAGCAGTAGTCGGGGAGGGCTTGATGGCTACACCTTC.

This rearrangement joins TRBV28 to TRBJ2-3, with a tentative D call TRBD2 (6 bases). V lost 2 bases, J lost 0 bases, and 12 bases lay in between. There are 16 residues in the CDR3. Per germline, CDR1 MDHEN and CDR2 SYDVKM. The chain's CDR3 is CASSLNAGISTDTQYF. The CDR3 coding sequence is TGTGCCAGCAGTTTAAACGCGGGGATAAGCACAGATACGCAGTATTTT.

J is TRBJ2-5 and V is TRBV5-1, with 14 nucleotides matching TRBD2. This CDR3 is built from 15 residues. Trimming cost V 4 bases and J 3 bases; bases outside gene matches: 2. The V gene's germline CDR1 is SGHRS and CDR2 YFSETQ. The CDR3 sequence is CASSPGLAGEETQYF. In DNA form, the CDR3 reads TGCGCCAGCAGCCCGGGACTAGCGGGAGAAGAGACCCAGTACTTC.

This clone was observed once. The rearrangement uses TRBV28 and TRBJ1-4, with TRBD1 as a possible D gene (6 bases). V was trimmed by 6 bases and J by 4 bases, leaving 12 bases between them. CDR1 is MDHEN and CDR2 is SYDVKM in the germline V gene. This CDR3 has 14 residues. The CDR3 DNA is TGTGCCAGCAGCCGGAGGGGGGGTAATGAAAAACTGTTTTTT. This gives the protein CASSRRGGNEKLFF.

There are many counts of this clone. The chain uses TRBV6-6 and TRBJ1-3; TRBD1 matches 8 bases. Germline V gives CDR1 MNHNY, CDR2 SVGAGI (reference sequence). The CDR3 spans 17 residues. With V trimmed by 5 bases and J by 3 bases, 12 bases remained unmatched. The CDR3 is CASSLGQGGYGGNTIYF. The CDR3 coding sequence is TGTGCCAGCAGTCTAGGACAGGGCGGATACGGTGGAAACACCATATATTTT.

This chain uses TRBV4-2 with TRBJ2-1; 10 nucleotides align to TRBD2. This CDR3 has 20 residues. Germline loops: CDR1 LGHNA, CDR2 YNFKEQ. V lost 0 bases and J lost 2; bases outside the gene matches: 13. This chain's CDR3 is CASSQDWSGRVFSPYNEQFF. DNA for the CDR3: TGTGCCAGCAGCCAAGATTGGAGCGGGAGGGTTTTTTCTCCCTACAATGAGCAGTTCTTC.

The J gene is TRBJ1-2, the V gene TRBV3-1 (or the pseudogene TRBV3-2); the match to TRBD1 covers 8 bases. The CDR3 sequence is 14 residues long. J gave up 3 bases and V 4 bases, and 4 bases lay outside the gene matches. Germline V CDR1 and CDR2: LGHDT, YNNKEL (reference sequence). The CDR3 sequence is CASSLNRGDYGYTF. Here the CDR3 DNA reads TGTGCCAGCAGCCTGAACAGGGGGGACTATGGCTACACCTTC.